The 30 T cell receptor beta chains listed next were all sequenced from one sample in a study of metastatic and nonmetastatic thyroid tumors. TCRdb ran MiXCR on the PCR reads. The sample contains fewer than 30,000 clones, roughly 16% of which appear only once. No treatment of any kind had been given to any patient before thyroid surgery. What was sequenced was blood. The receptors come from a female donor with papillary thyroid cancer or a benign thyroid nodule (not recorded which). Some clones in this sample may be carry-over from other donors' samples.

This clone has a count of ten or more. V gene TRBV4-2 combines with J gene TRBJ2-7; D gene uncertain. This CDR3 has 14 amino acids. CDR1 and CDR2 from the germline V gene are LGHNA and YNFKEQ. V was pared by 4 bases and J by 6 bases, with 16 bases between. CDR3 bases: TGTGCCAGCAGCCCCCTGTACGAGCTCGTCGAGCAGTACTTC. The encoded protein is CASSPLYELVEQYF.

A word on this clone: Other DNA variants within this sample encode the same CDR3. The V gene is TRBV5-1, the J gene TRBJ1-1; TRBD1 matches 9 bases. The CDR3 contains 14 residues. Unmatched junction bases numbered 2, after V lost 4 bases and J lost 1 base. The V gene's germline CDR1 is SGHRS and CDR2 YFSETQ. The CDR3 reads CASSPGQGNTEAFF. CDR3 nucleotide sequence: TGCGCCAGCAGCCCGGGACAGGGGAACACTGAAGCTTTCTTT.

This clone was detected many times. This rearrangement joins TRBV30 to TRBJ1-6, with a weak D call TRBD1 (6 bases). Germline CDR1 is GTSNPN and CDR2 is SVGIG (reference sequence). The CDR3 totals 13 residues. V lost 2 bases and J lost 9, with 11 bases in between. CDR3 protein: CAWSYRERSPLHF. DNA for the CDR3: TGTGCCTGGAGTTACAGGGAACGTTCACCCCTCCACTTT. The full variable domain, completed using reference TRBV30 and TRBJ1-6, is SQTIHQWPATLVQPVGSPLSLECTVEGTSNPNLYWYRQAAGRGLQLLFYSVGIGQISSEVPQNLSASRPQDRQFILSSKKLLLSDSGFYLCAWSYRERSPLHFGNGTRLTVT.

This chain uses TRBV11-1 with TRBJ2-1; D is undetermined. Germline V gives CDR1 SGHAT, CDR2 FQDESV (reference sequence). Trimming took 5 bases from V and 0 from J, leaving 11 bases between them. The CDR3 is 15 residues long. The chain's CDR3 is CASSLRMSSYNEQFF. The CDR3 region has the DNA TGTGCCAGCAGCCTCAGGATGAGCTCCTACAATGAGCAGTTCTTC.

The sample holds many counts of this clone. The J gene is TRBJ1-4, the V gene TRBV28; unclear D gene. The V and J ends lost 1 base and 3 bases respectively, with 3 bases between them. From germline, CDR1 is MDHEN and CDR2 SYDVKM. CDR3 length: 13 amino acids. The CDR3 sequence: CASSLLPNEKLFF. DNA for the CDR3: TGTGCCAGCAGTTTATTGCCTAATGAAAAACTGTTTTTT.

CDR3: CASSLYQGTEKLFF. The DNA for the CDR3 is TGTGCCAGCAGTTTATATCAGGGGACTGAAAAACTGTTTTTT. The V call is TRBV28, the J call TRBJ1-4, with D possibly TRBD1 on 6 matching bases. Per germline, CDR1 MDHEN and CDR2 SYDVKM. V lost 1 base and J lost 7, with 10 bases in between. The CDR3 is 14 residues long.

This clone has ten or more counts. The chain couples TRBV4-1 to TRBJ2-7; no clear D. Trimming cost V 1 base and J 0 bases, with 13 bases left between them. The CDR3 runs to 16 residues. Per the germline V gene, CDR1 is MGHRA and CDR2 is YSYEKL. Here the CDR3 reads CASSQVALIHSYEQYF. In DNA, the CDR3 is TGCGCCAGCAGCCAAGTGGCCTTAATTCACTCCTACGAGCAGTACTTC.

This clone was observed many times. Other DNA sequences in the sample encode the same CDR3. The chain is built from TRBV20-1 and TRBJ1-2, with D maybe TRBD1 (6 bases). V dropped 3 bases and J dropped 3 bases, with 17 bases sitting between them. Germline V gene data show CDR1 as DFQATT and CDR2 as SNEGSKA (reference sequence). CDR3 length: 15 amino acids. The CDR3 protein is CSASGFTGSDYGYTF. The CDR3 bases are TGCAGTGCTAGTGGGTTTACAGGGTCGGACTATGGCTACACCTTC.

This clone is medium-sized. The chain uses TRBV27 and TRBJ2-7, with 7 nucleotides matching TRBD1. V trimming: 6 bases; J trimming: 0 bases; junction bases outside the gene matches: 5. CDR1 is MNHEY and CDR2 is SMNVEV in the germline V gene (reference sequence). The CDR3 runs to 14 residues. The chain's CDR3 is CASSPRDSSYEQYF. CDR3 sequence (DNA): TGTGCCAGCAGCCCAAGGGACAGCTCCTACGAGCAGTACTTC.

The sample holds many counts of this clone. The J gene is TRBJ2-7, the V gene TRBV5-1; the D is unclear. Germline CDR1 and CDR2: SGHRS and YFSETQ. With 2 bases removed from V and 0 bases from J, the gap between germline ends came to 6 bases. This CDR3 is built from 13 residues. In DNA, the CDR3 is TGCGCCAGCAGCTTCCAGAGCTCCTACGAGCAGTACTTC. Its translation is CASSFQSSYEQYF. The entire variable domain, with the rest obtained from reference TRBV5-1 and TRBJ2-7, is as follows: KAGVTQTPRYLIKTRGQQVTLSCSPISGHRSVSWYQQTPGQGLQFLFEYFSETQRNKGNFPGRFSGRQFSNSRSEMNVSTLELGDSALYLCASSFQSSYEQYFGPGTRLTVT.

J is TRBJ2-3 and V is TRBV19; D call uncertain. Germline CDR1 reads LNHDA; CDR2 reads SQIVND (reference sequence). The V and J ends lost 2 bases and 0 bases respectively, with 6 bases between them. The CDR3 is made up of 14 amino acids. CDR3 region: CASSIRRSTDTQYF. The CDR3 DNA follows: TGTGCCAGTAGTATAAGGCGGAGCACAGATACGCAGTATTTT.

The table lists this clone with many counts. The J gene is TRBJ1-5, the V gene TRBV7-2, with unresolved D. The CDR3 has 14 residues. The germline CDR1 and CDR2 sequences are SGHTA and FQGNSA. Between the trimmed V and J ends, which lost 1 base and 7 bases, there was a span of 11 bases. The CDR3 DNA sequence: TGTGCCAGCAGCTTAGGGGTGACCGGGCAGCCCCAGCATTTT. Its translation: CASSLGVTGQPQHF.

There are many counts of this clone. The chain uses TRBV20-1 and TRBJ2-1; TRBD2 matches 8 bases. The CDR3 covers 15 residues. Looked up from germline, CDR1 is DFQATT and CDR2 is SNEGSKA (reference sequence). The J segment lost 4 bases and the V segment lost 3 bases, leaving 8 bases of the junction unmatched. DNA of the CDR3: TGCAGTGCTAGTCAGCGGGGGAGAGATTACAATGAGCAGTTCTTC. Amino acids: CSASQRGRDYNEQFF.

This clone appeared a single time. The chain uses TRBV4-3 and TRBJ2-5; possible D gene TRBD1, 6 bases. The CDR3 length is 13 residues. V shed 3 bases and J shed 4 bases, with 9 bases lying between them. Germline V gene lookup returns CDR1 LGHNA and CDR2 YSLEER. The CDR3 bases are TGCGCCAGCAGCCAGACAGGTCGAGAGACCCAGTACTTC. It is translated as CASSQTGRETQYF.

This clone came up many times. The rearrangement links TRBV6-1 to TRBJ1-4; 8 nucleotides align to TRBD1. V was clipped by 3 bases and J by 8 bases; unmatched bases: 5. Germline CDR1 reads MNHNS; CDR2 reads SASEGT. This CDR3 contains 14 residues. CDR3 sequence reads: CASSDRGRWEKLFF. The CDR3 nucleotides read TGTGCCAGCAGTGACAGGGGGCGATGGGAAAAACTGTTTTTT.

The V call is TRBV5-1, the J call TRBJ2-7; D is perhaps TRBD1 or TRBD2 (5 bases each). The V gene lost 4 bases and the J gene lost 4 bases, with 6 bases spanning the gap. The length of the CDR3 is 11 residues. The germline gives CDR1 SGHRS, CDR2 YFSETQ. The CDR3 DNA reads TGCGCCAGCAGCGAGGGGTACGAGCAGTACTTC. Its translation is CASSEGYEQYF.

This rearrangement joins TRBV5-4 to TRBJ2-6; no clear D gene. Trimming pared 4 bases from V and 0 bases from J, leaving 8 bases between. The germline gives CDR1 SGHNT, CDR2 YYREEE (reference sequence). The CDR3 spans 15 residues. In nucleotides, the CDR3 is TGTGCCAGCAGCCGAGATTACTCTGGGGCCAACGTCCTGACTTTC. Encoded protein: CASSRDYSGANVLTF.

About this clone itself: One base away lies a much larger clone, so this may be a sequencing read error. The chain joins TRBV24-1 to TRBJ2-1; 8 nucleotides match TRBD1. CDR1 KGHDR and CDR2 SFDVKD come from the germline V gene. V was pared by 4 bases and J by 0 bases, with 13 bases of the junction left unmatched. CDR3 size: 19 residues. The CDR3 DNA follows: TGTGCCACCAGTGAGCAAACCTCTACAGGGGGTCGCTCCTACAATGAGCAGTTCTTC. This codes for CATSEQTSTGGRSYNEQFF.

This clone was counted ten times or more. The gene calls are TRBV5-8 and TRBJ2-3; perhaps TRBD1 as D (5 bases). This CDR3 contains 13 residues. The ends were cut back, 6 bases at V and 1 base at J, with 9 bases in the middle. Looked up from germline, CDR1 is SGHTS and CDR2 is YDEGEE. As DNA, the CDR3 is TGTGCCAGCACCCTAGGGGGCACAGATACGCAGTATTTT. Amino acids: CASTLGGTDTQYF.

This chain joins TRBV28 and TRBJ2-7; 8 positions match TRBD1. Germline assignment: CDR1 MDHEN and CDR2 SYDVKM. The CDR3 sequence is 14 residues long. The J segment lost 6 bases and the V segment lost 5 bases, leaving 9 bases of the junction unmatched. CDR3 DNA sequence: TGTGCCAGCAGTACCCCTGGACAGGGTGGCGAGCAGTACTTC. This gives the protein CASSTPGQGGEQYF.

By share of the sample, this clone is medium-sized (0.01 to 0.1%). V and J are TRBV28 and TRBJ2-7; D is uncertain. Germline CDR1 is MDHEN and CDR2 is SYDVKM. Trimming removed 6 bases at V and 2 bases at J, with 17 bases between. This CDR3 comprises 15 residues. Here the CDR3 reads CASRRPGPEPYEQYF. CDR3 in DNA: TGTGCCAGCAGAAGGCCGGGCCCTGAGCCCTACGAGCAGTACTTC.

As for this clone: An end of the junction does not agree with germline; a read error may underlie this. The V gene is TRBV28, the J gene TRBJ2-2, with TRBD1 matching 7 bases. The CDR3 runs to 18 residues. Germline assignment: CDR1 MDHEN and CDR2 SYDVKM. CDR3 protein: CVSSPRGRQGGNTGELFF. The CDR3 coding sequence is TGTGTCAGCAGCCCTAGGGGCCGACAGGGTGGGAACACCGGGGAGCTGTTTTTT.

The chain combines TRBV6-1 with TRBJ2-2, with 14 bases matching TRBD2. Germline lookup yields CDR1 MNHNS and CDR2 SASEGT. This CDR3 contains 16 residues. The J segment lost 7 bases and the V segment lost 5 bases, leaving 6 bases of the junction unmatched. The CDR3 region is CASSLRTSGRIGELFF. The CDR3 DNA reads as TGTGCCAGCAGTCTACGGACTAGCGGGAGGATCGGGGAGCTGTTTTTT.

This clone was recorded only once. V is TRBV24-1 and J is TRBJ2-7; D is possibly TRBD2 (6 bases). V was clipped by 4 bases and J by 2 bases, with 11 bases between them. Germline V gene lookup returns CDR1 KGHDR and CDR2 SFDVKD. The CDR3 extends over 14 amino acids. The DNA of the CDR3 is TGTGCCACCAGTGACCGGACGGGAGCCTACGAGCAGTACTTC. Translation: CATSDRTGAYEQYF.

The chain links TRBV19 to TRBJ1-5; weak D call: TRBD1 (6 bases). This CDR3 spans 16 amino acids. V dropped 5 bases and J dropped 2 bases, with 16 bases sitting between them. Germline CDR1 LNHDA, CDR2 SQIVND (reference sequence). CDR3 bases: TGTGCCAGTAGTCCTATGACACGGGGGCGCAATCAGCCCCAGCATTTT. Its translation: CASSPMTRGRNQPQHF.

This clone showed up many times. This rearrangement joins TRBV12-3 or TRBV12-4 to TRBJ1-5, with 7 bases that match TRBD1. With 7 bases clipped from V and 7 bases from J, the junction kept 10 bases outside the gene matches. The CDR3 spans 14 residues. The CDR3 spells CASKNDRVEQPQHF. The CDR3 nucleotides are TGTGCCAGCAAAAACGACAGGGTTGAACAGCCCCAGCATTTT.

This clone has only a few counts. This chain uses TRBV6-4 with TRBJ2-2; TRBD2 aligns across 11 bases. The CDR3 covers 18 residues. Germline V lookup: CDR1 MRHNA, CDR2 SNTAGT. Losses at the gene ends were 7 bases for V and 6 bases for J; bases not matched to a gene: 16. The CDR3: CASTDGGTSGFRAGELFF. In DNA, the CDR3 is TGTGCCAGCACCGATGGCGGGACTAGCGGTTTCAGGGCCGGGGAGCTGTTTTTT.

This clone was counted only a few times. The V gene is TRBV6-4, the J gene TRBJ1-1, with 8 bases that match TRBD1. V lost 6 bases, J lost 2 bases, and 5 bases stayed unmatched. The CDR3 is 14 residues long. Germline V gene lookup returns CDR1 MRHNA and CDR2 SNTAGT. The CDR3 nucleotides read TGTGCCAGCAGAGTGGGACAGGAAAACACTGAAGCTTTCTTT. This sequence encodes CASRVGQENTEAFF.

This clone was seen a handful of times. In DNA, the CDR3 is TGTGCTAGTGGTTTGGTACGTGGAACTAGCGGATACAATGAGCAGTTCTTC. Its translation is CASGLVRGTSGYNEQFF. The chain links TRBV12-5 to TRBJ2-1; 8 bases agree with TRBD2. Germline-derived CDR1 and CDR2 are LGHNT and FRNRAP. V shed 0 bases and J 4 bases; nucleotides not matched to a gene: 8. The CDR3 has 17 amino acids.

This clone has ten or more counts. This sequence joins TRBV20-1 and TRBJ2-7; D not resolved. The CDR3 has 15 amino acids. V was shortened by 5 bases and J by 2 bases, with 19 bases between the two germline ends. CDR1 is DFQATT, CDR2 SNEGSKA, per germline (reference sequence). The CDR3 sequence is CSAPKGADLTYEQYF. CDR3 DNA: TGCAGTGCTCCTAAGGGTGCAGACCTTACCTACGAGCAGTACTTC.